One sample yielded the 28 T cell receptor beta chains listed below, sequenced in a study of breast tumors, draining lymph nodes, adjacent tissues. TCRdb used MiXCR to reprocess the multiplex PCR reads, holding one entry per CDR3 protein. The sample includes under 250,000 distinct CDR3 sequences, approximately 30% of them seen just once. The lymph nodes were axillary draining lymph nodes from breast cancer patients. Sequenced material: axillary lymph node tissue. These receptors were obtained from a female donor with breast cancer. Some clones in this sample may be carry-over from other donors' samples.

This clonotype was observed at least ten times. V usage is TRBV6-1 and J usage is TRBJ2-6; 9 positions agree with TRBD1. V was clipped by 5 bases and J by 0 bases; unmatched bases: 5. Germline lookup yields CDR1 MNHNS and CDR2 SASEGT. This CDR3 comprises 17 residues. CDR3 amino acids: CASSRTGEISGANVLTF. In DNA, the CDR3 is TGTGCCAGCAGTAGGACAGGGGAAATCTCTGGGGCCAACGTCCTGACTTTC.

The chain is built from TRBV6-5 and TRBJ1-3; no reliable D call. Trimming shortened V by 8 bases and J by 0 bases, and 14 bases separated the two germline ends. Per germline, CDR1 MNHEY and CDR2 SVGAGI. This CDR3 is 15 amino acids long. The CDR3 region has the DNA TGTGCCAGCGTATGGCAGGCTCGCTCTGGAAACACCATATATTTT. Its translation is CASVWQARSGNTIYF.

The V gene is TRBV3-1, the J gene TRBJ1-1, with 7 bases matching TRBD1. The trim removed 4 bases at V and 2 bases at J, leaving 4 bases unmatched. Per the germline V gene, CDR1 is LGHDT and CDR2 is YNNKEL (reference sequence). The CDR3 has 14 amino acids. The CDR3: CASSPTGTNTEAFF. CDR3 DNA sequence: TGTGCCAGCAGCCCGACAGGGACCAACACTGAAGCTTTCTTT. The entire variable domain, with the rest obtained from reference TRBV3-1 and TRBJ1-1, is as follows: DTAVSQTPKYLVTQMGNDKSIKCEQNLGHDTMYWYKQDSKKFLKIMFSYNNKELIINETVPNRFSPKSPDKAHLNLHINSLELGDSAVYFCASSPTGTNTEAFFGQGTRLTVV.

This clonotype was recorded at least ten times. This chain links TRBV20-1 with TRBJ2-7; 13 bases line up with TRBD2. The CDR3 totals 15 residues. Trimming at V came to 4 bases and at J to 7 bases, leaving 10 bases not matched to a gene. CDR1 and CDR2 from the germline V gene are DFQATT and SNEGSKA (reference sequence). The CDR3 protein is CSANGLAGDTEEQYF. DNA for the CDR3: TGCAGTGCTAATGGACTAGCGGGAGACACGGAAGAGCAGTACTTC.

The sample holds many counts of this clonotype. The CDR3, as DNA: TGTGCCAGCAGTGAGTTATCTGGGATGGGGCAGTACTTC. It translates to CASSELSGMGQYF. The rearrangement links TRBV6-1 to TRBJ2-7, with D uncertain. V shed 3 bases and J shed 9 bases, with 15 bases lying between them. This CDR3 comprises 13 residues. The germline V gene encodes CDR1 MNHNS and CDR2 SASEGT.

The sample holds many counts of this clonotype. DNA of the CDR3: TGTGCCAGCAGCTCCTTACGACAGGGGGCTGGAGAGACCCAGTACTTC. It translates to CASSSLRQGAGETQYF. The rearrangement links TRBV7-2 to TRBJ2-5, with TRBD1 matching 10 bases. With V trimmed by 4 bases and J by 4 bases, 9 bases remained unmatched. The CDR3 contains 16 residues. CDR1 is SGHTA, CDR2 FQGNSA, per germline.

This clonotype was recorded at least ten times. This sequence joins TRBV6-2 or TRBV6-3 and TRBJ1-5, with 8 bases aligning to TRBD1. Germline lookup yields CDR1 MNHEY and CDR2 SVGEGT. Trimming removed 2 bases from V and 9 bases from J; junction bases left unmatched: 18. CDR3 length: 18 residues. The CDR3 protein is CASSYGTGLLLSHRPQHF. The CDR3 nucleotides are TGTGCCAGCAGTTACGGGACAGGCCTCCTTTTGAGCCATCGGCCCCAGCATTTT.

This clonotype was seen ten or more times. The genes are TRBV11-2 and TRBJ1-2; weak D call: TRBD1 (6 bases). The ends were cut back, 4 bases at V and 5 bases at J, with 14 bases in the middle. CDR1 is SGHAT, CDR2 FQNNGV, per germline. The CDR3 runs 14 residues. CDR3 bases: TGTGCCAGCAGCTCTTCCGGGACACGATATGGCTACACCTTC. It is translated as CASSSSGTRYGYTF. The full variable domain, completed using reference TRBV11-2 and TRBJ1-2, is EAGVAQSPRYKIIEKRQSVAFWCNPISGHATLYWYQQILGQGPKLLIQFQNNGVVDDSQLPKDRFSAERLKGVDSTLKIQPAKLEDSAVYLCASSSSGTRYGYTFGSGTRLTVV.

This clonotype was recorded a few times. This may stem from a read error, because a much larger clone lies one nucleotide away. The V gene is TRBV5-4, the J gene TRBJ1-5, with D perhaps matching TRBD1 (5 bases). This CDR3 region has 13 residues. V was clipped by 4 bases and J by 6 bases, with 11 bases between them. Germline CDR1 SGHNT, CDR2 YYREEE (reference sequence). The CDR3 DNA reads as TGTGCCAGCAGCCTGGACAAAGCTCAGCCCCAGCATTTT. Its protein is CASSLDKAQPQHF. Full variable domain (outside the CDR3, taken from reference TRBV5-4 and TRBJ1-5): ETGVTQSPTHLIKTRGQQVTLRCSSQSGHNTVSWYQQALGQGPQFIFQYYREEENGRGNFPPRFSGLQFPNYSSELNVNALELDDSALYLCASSLDKAQPQHFGDGTRLSIL.

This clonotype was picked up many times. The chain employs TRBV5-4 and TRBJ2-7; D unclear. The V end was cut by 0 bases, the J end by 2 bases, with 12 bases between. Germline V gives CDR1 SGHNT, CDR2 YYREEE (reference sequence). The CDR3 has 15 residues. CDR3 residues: CASSLGLSPAYEQYF. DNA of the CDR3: TGTGCCAGCAGCTTGGGTCTGAGCCCAGCCTACGAGCAGTACTTC.

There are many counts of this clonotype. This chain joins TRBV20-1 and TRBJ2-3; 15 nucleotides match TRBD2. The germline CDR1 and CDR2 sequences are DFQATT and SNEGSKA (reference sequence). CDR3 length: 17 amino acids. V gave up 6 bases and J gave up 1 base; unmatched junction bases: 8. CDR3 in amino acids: CSAPRTSGRAGTDTQYF. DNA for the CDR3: TGCAGTGCCCCCCGGACTAGCGGGAGGGCCGGCACAGATACGCAGTATTTT.

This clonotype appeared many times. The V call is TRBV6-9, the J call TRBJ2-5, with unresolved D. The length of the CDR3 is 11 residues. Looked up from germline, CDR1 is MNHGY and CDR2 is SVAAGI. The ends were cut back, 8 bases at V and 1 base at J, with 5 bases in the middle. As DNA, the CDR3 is TGTGCCAGCGGACCCCAAGAGACCCAGTACTTC. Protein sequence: CASGPQETQYF.

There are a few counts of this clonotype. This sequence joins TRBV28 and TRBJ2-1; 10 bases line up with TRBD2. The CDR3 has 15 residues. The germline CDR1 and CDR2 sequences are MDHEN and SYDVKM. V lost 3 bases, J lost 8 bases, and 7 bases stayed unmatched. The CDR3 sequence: CASSFAGLAVDEQFF. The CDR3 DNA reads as TGTGCCAGCAGTTTCGCCGGACTAGCGGTAGATGAGCAGTTCTTC.

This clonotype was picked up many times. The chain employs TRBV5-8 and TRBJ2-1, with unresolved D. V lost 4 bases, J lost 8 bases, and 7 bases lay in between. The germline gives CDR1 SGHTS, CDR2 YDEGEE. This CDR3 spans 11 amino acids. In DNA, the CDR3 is TGTGCCAGCAGCCGGCGCGATGAGCAGTTCTTC. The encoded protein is CASSRRDEQFF.

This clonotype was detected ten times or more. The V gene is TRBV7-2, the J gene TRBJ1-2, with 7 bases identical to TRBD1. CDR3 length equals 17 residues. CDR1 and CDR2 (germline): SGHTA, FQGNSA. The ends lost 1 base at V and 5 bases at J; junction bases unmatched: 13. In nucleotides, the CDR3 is TGTGCCAGCAGCTTAGGTTTAAGGAGACAGGGAATTTATGGCTACACCTTC. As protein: CASSLGLRRQGIYGYTF.

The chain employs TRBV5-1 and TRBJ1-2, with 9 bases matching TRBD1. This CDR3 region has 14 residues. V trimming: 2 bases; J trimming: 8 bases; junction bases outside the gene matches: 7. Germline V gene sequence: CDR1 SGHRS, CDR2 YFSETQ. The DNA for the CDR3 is TGCGCCAGCAGCTTAGAGGGACAGGGACCCGGCTACACCTTC. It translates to CASSLEGQGPGYTF.

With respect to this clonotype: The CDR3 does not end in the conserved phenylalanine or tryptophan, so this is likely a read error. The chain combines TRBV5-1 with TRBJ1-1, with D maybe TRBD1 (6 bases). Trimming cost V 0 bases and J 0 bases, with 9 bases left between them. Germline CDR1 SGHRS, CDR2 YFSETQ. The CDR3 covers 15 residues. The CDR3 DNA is TGCGCCAGCAGCTTGGAACAGGGCATGAACACTGAAGCTTTCTTG. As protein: CASSLEQGMNTEAFL.

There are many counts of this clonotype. CDR3 nucleotide sequence: TGTGCCAGCAGAACAGGGGCGGGAACTAATGAGCAGTTCTTC. Translation: CASRTGAGTNEQFF. The chain joins TRBV12-3 or TRBV12-4 to TRBJ2-1; possibly TRBD1 for D (7 bases). V was pared by 6 bases and J by 7 bases, with 16 bases between. The CDR3 has 14 residues.

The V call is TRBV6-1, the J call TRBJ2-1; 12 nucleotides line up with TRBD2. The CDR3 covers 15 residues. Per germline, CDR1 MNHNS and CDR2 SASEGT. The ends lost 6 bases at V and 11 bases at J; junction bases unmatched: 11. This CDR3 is CASRVTSGSPNKQFF. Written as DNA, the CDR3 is TGTGCCAGCAGGGTGACTAGCGGGAGTCCAAATAAGCAGTTCTTC.

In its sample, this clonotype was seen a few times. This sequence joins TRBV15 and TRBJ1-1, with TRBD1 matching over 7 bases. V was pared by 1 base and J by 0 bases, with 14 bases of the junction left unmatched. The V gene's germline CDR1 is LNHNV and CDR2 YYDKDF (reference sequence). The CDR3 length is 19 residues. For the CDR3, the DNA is TGTGCCACCAGCAGAGTTTTCTCAGGGGGTATGACCATGAACACTGAAGCTTTCTTT. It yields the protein CATSRVFSGGMTMNTEAFF.

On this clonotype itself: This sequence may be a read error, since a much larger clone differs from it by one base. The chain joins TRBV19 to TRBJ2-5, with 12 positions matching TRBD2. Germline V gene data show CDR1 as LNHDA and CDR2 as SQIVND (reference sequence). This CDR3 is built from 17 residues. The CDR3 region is CASSMRRASGREETQPF. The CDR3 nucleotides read TGTGCCAGTAGTATGAGGAGGGCTAGCGGGAGGGAAGAGACCCAGCCCTTC.

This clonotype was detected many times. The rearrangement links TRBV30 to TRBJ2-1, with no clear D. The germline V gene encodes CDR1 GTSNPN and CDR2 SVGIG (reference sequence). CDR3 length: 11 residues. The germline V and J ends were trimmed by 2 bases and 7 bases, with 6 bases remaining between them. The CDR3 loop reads CAWSSGNEQFF. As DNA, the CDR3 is TGTGCCTGGAGTTCCGGGAATGAGCAGTTCTTC.

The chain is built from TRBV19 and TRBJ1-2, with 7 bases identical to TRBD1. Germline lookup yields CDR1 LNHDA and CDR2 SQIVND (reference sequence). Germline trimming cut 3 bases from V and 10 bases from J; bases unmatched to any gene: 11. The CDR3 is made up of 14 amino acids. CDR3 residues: CASSIPGTDMPYTF. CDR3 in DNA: TGTGCCAGTAGTATCCCCGGGACAGATATGCCCTACACCTTC. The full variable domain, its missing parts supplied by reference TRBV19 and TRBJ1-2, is DGGITQSPKYLFRKEGQNVTLSCEQNLNHDAMYWYRQDPGQGLRLIYYSQIVNDFQKGDIAEGYSVSREKKESFPLTVTSAQKNPTAFYLCASSIPGTDMPYTFGSGTRLTVV.

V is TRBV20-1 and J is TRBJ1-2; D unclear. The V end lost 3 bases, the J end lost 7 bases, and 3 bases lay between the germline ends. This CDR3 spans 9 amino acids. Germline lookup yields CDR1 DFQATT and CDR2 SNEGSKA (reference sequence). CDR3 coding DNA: TGCAGTGCTAGGTCTGGCTACACCTTC. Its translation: CSARSGYTF.

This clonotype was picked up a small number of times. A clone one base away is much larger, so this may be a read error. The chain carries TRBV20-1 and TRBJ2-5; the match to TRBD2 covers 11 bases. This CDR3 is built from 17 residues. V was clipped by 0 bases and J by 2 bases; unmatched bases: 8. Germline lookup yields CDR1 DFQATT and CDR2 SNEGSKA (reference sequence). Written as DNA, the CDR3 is TGCAGTGCTAGAGACGCGGGACTAGCGGCGATACAAGAGACCCAGTACTTC. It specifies CSARDAGLAAIQETQYF.

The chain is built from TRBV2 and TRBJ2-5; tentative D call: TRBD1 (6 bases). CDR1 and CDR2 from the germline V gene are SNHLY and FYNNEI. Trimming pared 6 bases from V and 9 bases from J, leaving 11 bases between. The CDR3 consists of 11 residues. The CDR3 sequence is CASRETGAQYF. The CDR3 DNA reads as TGTGCCAGCAGGGAGACAGGAGCCCAGTACTTC.

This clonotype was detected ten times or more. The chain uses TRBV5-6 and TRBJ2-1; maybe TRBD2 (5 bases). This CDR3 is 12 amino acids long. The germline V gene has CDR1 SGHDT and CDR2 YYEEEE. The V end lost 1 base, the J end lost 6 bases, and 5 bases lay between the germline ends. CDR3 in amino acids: CASSLTSNEQFF. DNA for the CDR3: TGTGCCAGCAGCTTGACTAGCAATGAGCAGTTCTTC.

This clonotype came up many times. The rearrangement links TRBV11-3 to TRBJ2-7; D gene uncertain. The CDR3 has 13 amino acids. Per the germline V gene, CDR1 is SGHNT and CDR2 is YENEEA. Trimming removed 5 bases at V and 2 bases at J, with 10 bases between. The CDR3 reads CASSRRLAYEQYF. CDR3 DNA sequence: TGTGCCAGCAGCAGACGCCTAGCCTACGAGCAGTACTTC.